These 12 T cell receptor beta chains share one sample of origin, sequenced in a study of blood T cell repertoires in COVID-19. Sequencing used immunoSEQ multiplex PCR; TCRdb keeps in-frame clones, though not all of them. The sample has approximately 110,000 clones, approximately 80% seen once. Material: peripheral blood. These receptors originate from a woman in her 70s with acute or convalescent COVID-19.

This clone was recorded once. The V gene is TRBV7-9, the J gene TRBJ2-1, with TRBD2 identical over 11 bases. Germline trimming cut 4 bases from V and 4 bases from J; bases unmatched to any gene: 6. Germline V gene data show CDR1 as SEHNR and CDR2 as FQNEAQ (reference sequence). CDR3 length: 16 amino acids. The CDR3 loop is CASSYSLAGVYNEQFF. As DNA, the CDR3 is TGTGCCAGCAGCTACTCACTAGCGGGAGTTTACAATGAGCAGTTCTTC.

The CDR3 loop is CSSLDRVDEQFF. CDR3 in DNA: TGCAGCTCCCTCGACAGGGTGGATGAGCAGTTCTTC. This chain joins TRBV29-1 and TRBJ2-1; 7 positions match TRBD1. This CDR3 comprises 12 residues. J gave up 8 bases and V 8 bases, and 9 bases lay outside the gene matches. Germline V gene data show CDR1 as SQVTM and CDR2 as ANQGSEA.

The genes are TRBV5-3 and TRBJ2-3; D not certain. TRBV5-3 is labeled an ORF, and its function is uncertain. V was trimmed by 0 bases and J by 4 bases, leaving 9 bases between them. CDR3 size: 14 residues. The CDR3 sequence: CARSLGTDADTQYF. The CDR3 region has the DNA TGTGCCAGAAGCTTGGGAACAGACGCAGATACGCAGTATTTT.

The rearrangement joins TRBV12-3 or TRBV12-4 to TRBJ2-5; D is undetermined. The CDR3 is made up of 12 amino acids. The germline V and J ends were trimmed by 4 bases and 4 bases, with 7 bases remaining between them. The CDR3 coding sequence is TGTGCCAGCAGTTCAAACAGAGAGACCCAGTACTTC. It encodes CASSSNRETQYF.

This chain uses TRBV6-6 with TRBJ1-1; D call uncertain. Germline-derived CDR1 and CDR2 are MNHNY and SVGAGI (reference sequence). CDR3 length: 13 residues. V lost 2 bases and J 3 bases, leaving 7 bases between the germline ends. In nucleotides, the CDR3 is TGTGCCAGCAGTTACGCCGGGGACACTGAAGCTTTCTTT. This gives the protein CASSYAGDTEAFF.

The chain has TRBV5-1 and TRBJ1-2; 7 bases fit TRBD1. The junction had 7 bases not matched to a gene; V was cut back by 0 bases and J by 5 bases. CDR1 SGHRS and CDR2 YFSETQ come from the germline V gene. The CDR3 spans 15 residues. The CDR3 DNA follows: TGCGCCAGCAGCTTGGAGGGGGACAGTGGGTATGGCTACACCTTC. The encoded protein is CASSLEGDSGYGYTF.

The CDR3 nucleotides read TGTGCCAGCAGCCCCGATGGCGGGTCTGGCTACACCTTC. The encoded protein is CASSPDGGSGYTF. V usage is TRBV7-3 and J usage is TRBJ1-2; no clear D gene. V lost 5 bases and J lost 7, with 14 bases in between. CDR3 length: 13 amino acids. Germline V gene lookup returns CDR1 SGHTA and CDR2 FQGTGA.

The J gene is TRBJ1-2, the V gene TRBV28; the match to TRBD1 covers 12 bases. The length of the CDR3 is 16 residues. With 2 bases clipped from V and 8 bases from J, the junction kept 9 bases outside the gene matches. From germline, CDR1 is MDHEN and CDR2 SYDVKM. The CDR3 sequence is CASSLRPGTGGDGYTF. For the CDR3, the DNA is TGTGCCAGCAGTTTACGGCCCGGGACAGGGGGCGACGGCTACACCTTC.

The chain uses TRBV3-1 (or the pseudogene TRBV3-2) and TRBJ1-6, with D unresolved. The CDR3 is 14 amino acids. Germline V gene sequence: CDR1 LGHDT, CDR2 YNNKEL (reference sequence). Trimming shortened V by 0 bases and J by 7 bases, and 7 bases separated the two germline ends. CDR3 DNA: TGTGCCAGCAGCCAAGATTTAGCCAATTCACCCCTCCACTTT. Translating it yields CASSQDLANSPLHF.

The chain links TRBV10-3 to TRBJ1-2; TRBD1 agrees at 8 bases. This CDR3 comprises 14 residues. The trim removed 6 bases at V and 6 bases at J, leaving 9 bases unmatched. CDR1 and CDR2 (germline): ENHRY, SYGVKD. The DNA for the CDR3 is TGTGCCATCAGCGGATCAGGGGGCGGCCATGGCTACACCTTC. Amino acid sequence: CAISGSGGGHGYTF.

The chain links TRBV5-1 to TRBJ2-4; D not resolved. CDR3 size: 13 residues. V lost 0 bases and J 7 bases, leaving 8 bases between the germline ends. CDR1 is SGHRS, CDR2 YFSETQ, per germline. Written as DNA, the CDR3 is TGCGCCAGCAGCTTGGCGGTAGCCAACATTCAGTACTTC. Residues: CASSLAVANIQYF.

The chain recombines TRBV24-1 with TRBJ2-2; TRBD2 is a possible D gene (5 bases). Trimming cost V 10 bases and J 6 bases, with 14 bases left between them. The CDR3 has 13 amino acids. CDR1 is KGHDR and CDR2 is SFDVKD in the germline V gene. The CDR3 region is CATSITEAGELFF. As DNA, the CDR3 is TGTGCCACTTCAATAACGGAGGCCGGGGAGCTGTTTTTT.